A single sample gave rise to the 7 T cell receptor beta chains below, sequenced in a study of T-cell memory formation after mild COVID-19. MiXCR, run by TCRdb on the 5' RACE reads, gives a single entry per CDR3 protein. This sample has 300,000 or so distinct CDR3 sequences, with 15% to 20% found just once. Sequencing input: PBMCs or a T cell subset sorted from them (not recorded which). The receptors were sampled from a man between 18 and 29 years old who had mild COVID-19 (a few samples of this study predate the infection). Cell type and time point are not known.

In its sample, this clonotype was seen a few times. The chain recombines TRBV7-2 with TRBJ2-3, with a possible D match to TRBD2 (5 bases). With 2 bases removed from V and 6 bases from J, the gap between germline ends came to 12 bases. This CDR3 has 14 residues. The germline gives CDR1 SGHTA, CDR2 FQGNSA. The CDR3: CASSLNPTGDTQYF. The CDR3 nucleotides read TGTGCCAGCAGCTTAAATCCGACGGGGGATACGCAGTATTTT. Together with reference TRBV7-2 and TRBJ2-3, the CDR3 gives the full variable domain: GAGVSQSPSNKVTEKGKDVELRCDPISGHTALYWYRQSLGQGLEFLIYFQGNSAPDKSGLPSDRFSAERTGGSVSTLTIQRTQQEDSAVYLCASSLNPTGDTQYFGPGTRLTVL.

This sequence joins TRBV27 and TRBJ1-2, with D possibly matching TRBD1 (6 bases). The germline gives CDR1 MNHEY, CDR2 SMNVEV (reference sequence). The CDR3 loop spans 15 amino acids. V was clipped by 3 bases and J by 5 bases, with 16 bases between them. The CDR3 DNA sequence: TGTGCCAGCAGTTTTGGTCCAGGGGATGGGTATGGCTACACCTTC. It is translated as CASSFGPGDGYGYTF.

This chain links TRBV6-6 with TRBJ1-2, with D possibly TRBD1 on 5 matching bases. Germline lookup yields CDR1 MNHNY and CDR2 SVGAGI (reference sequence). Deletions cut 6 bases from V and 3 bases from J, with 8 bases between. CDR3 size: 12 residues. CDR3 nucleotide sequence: TGTGCCAGCAGGGAACAGGACTATGGCTACACCTTC. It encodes CASREQDYGYTF.

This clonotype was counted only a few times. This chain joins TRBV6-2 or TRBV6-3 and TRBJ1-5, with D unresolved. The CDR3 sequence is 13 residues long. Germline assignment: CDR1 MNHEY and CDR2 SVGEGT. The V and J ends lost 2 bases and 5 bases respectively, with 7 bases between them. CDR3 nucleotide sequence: TGTGCCAGCAGTTACGAGATTTATCAGCCCCAGCATTTT. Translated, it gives CASSYEIYQPQHF.

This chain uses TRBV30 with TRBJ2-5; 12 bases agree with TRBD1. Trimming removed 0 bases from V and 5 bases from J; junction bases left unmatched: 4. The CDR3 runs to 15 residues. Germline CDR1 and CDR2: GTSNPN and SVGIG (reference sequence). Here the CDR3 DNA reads TGTGCCTGGAGTGTATGGGACAGGGGGCAGGAGACCCAGTACTTC. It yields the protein CAWSVWDRGQETQYF.

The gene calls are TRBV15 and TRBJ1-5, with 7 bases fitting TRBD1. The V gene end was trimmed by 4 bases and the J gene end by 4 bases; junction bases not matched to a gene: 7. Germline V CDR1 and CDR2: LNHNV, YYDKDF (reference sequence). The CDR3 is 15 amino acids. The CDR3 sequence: CATSIRQGQNQPQHF. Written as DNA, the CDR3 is TGTGCCACCAGCATTAGACAGGGTCAAAATCAGCCCCAGCATTTT.

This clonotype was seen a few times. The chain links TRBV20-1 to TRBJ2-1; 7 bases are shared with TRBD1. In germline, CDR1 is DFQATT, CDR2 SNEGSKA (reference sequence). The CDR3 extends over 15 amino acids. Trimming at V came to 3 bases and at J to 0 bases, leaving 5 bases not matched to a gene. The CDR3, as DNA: TGCAGTGCTAGGAAAGGGGGCGCCTCCTACAATGAGCAGTTCTTC. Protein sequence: CSARKGGASYNEQFF.